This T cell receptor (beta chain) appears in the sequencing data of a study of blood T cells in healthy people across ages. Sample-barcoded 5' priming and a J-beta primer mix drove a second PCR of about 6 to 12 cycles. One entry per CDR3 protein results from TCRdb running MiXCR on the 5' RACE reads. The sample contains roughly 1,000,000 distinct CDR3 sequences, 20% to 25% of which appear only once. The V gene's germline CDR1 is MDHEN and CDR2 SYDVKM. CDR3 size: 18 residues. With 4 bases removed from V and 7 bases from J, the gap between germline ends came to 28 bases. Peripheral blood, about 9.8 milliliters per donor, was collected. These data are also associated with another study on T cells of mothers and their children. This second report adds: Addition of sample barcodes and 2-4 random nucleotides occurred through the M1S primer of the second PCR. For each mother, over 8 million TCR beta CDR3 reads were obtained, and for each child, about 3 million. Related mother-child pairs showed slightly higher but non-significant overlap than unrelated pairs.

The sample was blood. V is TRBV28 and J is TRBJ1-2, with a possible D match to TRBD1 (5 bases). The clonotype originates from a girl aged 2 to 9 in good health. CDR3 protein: CASSSSRWGPEGDFGYTF. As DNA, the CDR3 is TGTGCCAGCAGTTCTTCCCGCTGGGGCCCTGAAGGGGATTTTGGCTACACCTTC.